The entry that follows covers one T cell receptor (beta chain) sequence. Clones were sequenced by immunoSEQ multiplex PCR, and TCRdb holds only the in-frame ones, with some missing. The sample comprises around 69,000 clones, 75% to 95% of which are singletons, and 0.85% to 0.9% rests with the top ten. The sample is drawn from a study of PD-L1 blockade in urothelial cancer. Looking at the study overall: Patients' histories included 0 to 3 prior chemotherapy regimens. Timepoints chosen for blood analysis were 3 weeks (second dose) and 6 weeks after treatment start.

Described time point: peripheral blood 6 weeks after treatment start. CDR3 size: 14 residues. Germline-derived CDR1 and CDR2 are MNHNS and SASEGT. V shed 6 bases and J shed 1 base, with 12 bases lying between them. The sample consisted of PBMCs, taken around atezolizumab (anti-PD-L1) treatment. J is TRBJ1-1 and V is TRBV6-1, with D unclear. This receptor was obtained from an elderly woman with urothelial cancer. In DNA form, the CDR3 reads TGTGCCAGCAGGGGAGGGATGGGGAACACTGAAGCTTTCTTT. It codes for CASRGGMGNTEAFF.